The next 24 T cell receptor beta chains were all read from a single sample in a study of OX40 agonist ivuxolimab in advanced cancers. Only in-frame clones appear in the TCRdb table, and some are missing; sequencing was by immunoSEQ multiplex PCR. The sample contains 80,000 to 90,000 clones, around four fifths of which appear only once. The sequences come from CD4+ or CD8+ T cells sorted from blood, collected in a trial of the OX40 agonist ivuxolimab. Receptors originate from an adult with an advanced solid tumor such as melanoma, head and neck, liver or kidney cancer.

The chain couples TRBV19 to TRBJ1-4; D gene uncertain. The CDR3 runs to 14 residues. Germline values: CDR1 LNHDA, CDR2 SQIVND (reference sequence). V was pared by 3 bases and J by 4 bases, with 9 bases between. CDR3 DNA sequence: TGTGCCAGTAGTATTTTACAGCATAATGAAAAACTGTTTTTT. Translated: CASSILQHNEKLFF.

The V and J genes are TRBV7-2 and TRBJ2-2; either TRBD1 or TRBD2 may supply D (5 bases each). V lost 5 bases, J lost 3 bases, and 10 bases lay in between. This CDR3 is built from 14 residues. Germline CDR1 is SGHTA and CDR2 is FQGNSA. This CDR3 is CASSRDRYTGELFF. Written as DNA, the CDR3 is TGTGCCAGCAGCCGGGACCGCTACACCGGGGAGCTGTTTTTT.

V and J are TRBV28 and TRBJ2-1; no definite D call. V dropped 3 bases and J dropped 4 bases, with 10 bases sitting between them. Germline assignment: CDR1 MDHEN and CDR2 SYDVKM. CDR3 length: 14 amino acids. CDR3 in DNA: TGTGCCAGCAGTTTGTCGGAGCTATACAATGAGCAGTTCTTC. Amino acids: CASSLSELYNEQFF.

The V gene is TRBV4-1, the J gene TRBJ2-3; D unclear. CDR1 and CDR2 (germline): MGHRA, YSYEKL. There are 15 residues in the CDR3. Between the trimmed V and J ends, which lost 4 bases and 2 bases, there was a span of 13 bases. CDR3 region: CASSPVWRPTDTQYF. The CDR3 coding sequence is TGCGCCAGCAGCCCCGTTTGGCGCCCCACAGATACGCAGTATTTT.

In regard to this clone: The junction does not match germline at one end; this may be a read error. CDR3 protein: CASSEDLYNEQFF. The CDR3 nucleotides are TGTGCTAGCAGCGAGGACCTCTACAATGAGCAGTTCTTC. This sequence joins TRBV7-7 and TRBJ2-1; D uncertain. Germline V gene sequence: CDR1 SSHAT, CDR2 FNYEAQ (reference sequence). This CDR3 spans 13 amino acids.

The chain is built from TRBV4-3 and TRBJ2-6; D not certain. The germline CDR1 and CDR2 sequences are LGHNA and YSLEER. This CDR3 is 16 amino acids long. Trimming pared 0 bases from V and 1 base from J, leaving 7 bases between. The CDR3 region has the DNA TGCGCCAGCAGCCAAGATGGGCTATCTGGGGCCAACGTCCTGACTTTC. This gives the protein CASSQDGLSGANVLTF.

The rearrangement uses TRBV7-3 and TRBJ2-7; D gene ambiguous. CDR1 is SGHTA, CDR2 FQGTGA, per germline. Trimming shortened V by 5 bases and J by 4 bases, and 18 bases separated the two germline ends. The CDR3 is 15 residues long. The CDR3 spells CASSPQTYSSYEQYF. CDR3 DNA sequence: TGTGCCAGCAGCCCCCAAACATACTCGTCTTACGAGCAGTACTTC. The whole variable domain, filled in from reference TRBV7-3 and TRBJ2-7, reads GAGVSQTPSNKVTEKGKYVELRCDPISGHTALYWYRQSLGQGPEFLIYFQGTGAADDSGLPNDRFFAVRPEGSVSTLKIQRTERGDSAVYLCASSPQTYSSYEQYFGPGTRLTVT.

The chain carries TRBV14 and TRBJ2-7; a possible D gene is TRBD1 (6 bases). Germline V gives CDR1 SGHDN, CDR2 FVKESK. This CDR3 comprises 16 residues. V was pared by 4 bases and J by 2 bases, with 18 bases between. The CDR3 protein is CASSPYRQASPYEQYF. In DNA form, the CDR3 reads TGTGCCAGCAGCCCGTACCGACAGGCGTCTCCCTACGAGCAGTACTTC.

This clone occurred once. The chain links TRBV14 to TRBJ1-4; D is ambiguous. Germline V gene lookup returns CDR1 SGHDN and CDR2 FVKESK. The V gene lost 1 base and the J gene lost 16 bases, with 16 bases spanning the gap. The CDR3 extends over 13 amino acids. The CDR3, as DNA: TGTGCCAGCAGCCAAGTATTCTCCGGGGTAAAGTTTTTT. Translated, it gives CASSQVFSGVKFF.

V usage is TRBV5-6 and J usage is TRBJ1-2; a weak D match, TRBD1 (6 bases). This CDR3 is built from 15 residues. From germline, CDR1 is SGHDT and CDR2 YYEEEE. The V end lost 2 bases, the J end lost 4 bases, and 15 bases lay between the germline ends. The CDR3, as DNA: TGTGCCAGCAGCTTTGGGGGACATTCGGGCTATGGCTACACCTTC. Its protein is CASSFGGHSGYGYTF.

The J gene is TRBJ1-3, the V gene TRBV7-3; D remains ambiguous. The CDR3 is 15 residues long. Germline CDR1 SGHTA, CDR2 FQGTGA. The V gene lost 1 base and the J gene lost 0 bases, with 7 bases spanning the gap. The CDR3 sequence is CASSLMGNSGNTIYF. DNA for the CDR3: TGTGCCAGCAGCTTAATGGGGAACTCTGGAAACACCATATATTTT.

The chain couples TRBV5-1 to TRBJ2-7; D remains ambiguous. Germline V gene data show CDR1 as SGHRS and CDR2 as YFSETQ. CDR3 length equals 13 residues. V shed 7 bases and J shed 3 bases, with 14 bases lying between them. The CDR3 here is CASSRAGYYEQYF. CDR3 in DNA: TGCGCCAGCTCGAGAGCCGGGTACTACGAGCAGTACTTC.

This chain connects TRBV13 to TRBJ1-6, with 7 nucleotides matching TRBD1. Germline trimming cut 3 bases from V and 0 bases from J; bases unmatched to any gene: 11. This CDR3 has 19 residues. CDR1 is PRHDT and CDR2 is FYEKMQ in the germline V gene (reference sequence). The CDR3 sequence: CASSFRDREFPSYNSPLHF. In DNA, the CDR3 is TGTGCCAGCAGCTTCCGTGACAGGGAATTTCCCTCCTATAATTCACCCCTCCACTTT. Full variable domain (rest looked up from reference TRBV13 and TRBJ1-6): AAGVIQSPRHLIKEKRETATLKCYPIPRHDTVYWYQQGPGQDPQFLISFYEKMQSDKGSIPDRFSAQQFSDYHSELNMSSLELGDSALYFCASSFRDREFPSYNSPLHFGNGTRLTVT.

The CDR3 protein is CASSLTGQGTGELFF. The CDR3 nucleotides read TGTGCCAGCAGCCTCACGGGTCAAGGCACCGGGGAGCTGTTTTTT. This chain links TRBV7-6 with TRBJ2-2; D is uncertain. Germline CDR1 is SGHVS and CDR2 is FNYEAQ. V lost 5 bases and J 4 bases, leaving 14 bases between the germline ends. The CDR3 is 15 residues long.

The rearrangement joins TRBV7-2 to TRBJ2-3; no clear D. Germline CDR1 is SGHTA and CDR2 is FQGNSA. The V gene lost 1 base and the J gene lost 0 bases, with 8 bases spanning the gap. The length of the CDR3 is 15 residues. The CDR3 here is CASSLDPRSTDTQYF. DNA of the CDR3: TGTGCCAGCAGCTTAGACCCCCGGAGCACAGATACGCAGTATTTT. Filled out from reference TRBV7-2 and TRBJ2-3, the complete variable domain reads GAGVSQSPSNKVTEKGKDVELRCDPISGHTALYWYRQSLGQGLEFLIYFQGNSAPDKSGLPSDRFSAERTGGSVSTLTIQRTQQEDSAVYLCASSLDPRSTDTQYFGPGTRLTVL.

The rearrangement uses TRBV7-9 and TRBJ2-3; D might be TRBD2 (7 bases). Trimming cost V 2 bases and J 5 bases, with 17 bases left between them. In germline, CDR1 is SEHNR, CDR2 FQNEAQ (reference sequence). The CDR3 has 16 residues. CDR3 region: CASSLLRGGWKDTQYF. CDR3 nucleotides: TGTGCCAGCAGCTTACTCAGGGGAGGGTGGAAAGATACGCAGTATTTT.

The rearrangement links TRBV5-6 to TRBJ2-1; 7 bases line up with TRBD1. Germline V lookup: CDR1 SGHDT, CDR2 YYEEEE. V lost 1 base, J lost 0 bases, and 7 bases stayed unmatched. This CDR3 spans 17 amino acids. The CDR3 DNA reads TGTGCCAGCAGCTTGAACAGAGACAGGGTCTCCTACAATGAGCAGTTCTTC. Its protein product is CASSLNRDRVSYNEQFF. The entire variable domain, with the rest obtained from reference TRBV5-6 and TRBJ2-1, is as follows: DAGVTQSPTHLIKTRGQQVTLRCSPKSGHDTVSWYQQALGQGPQFIFQYYEEEERQRGNFPDRFSGHQFPNYSSELNVNALLLGDSALYLCASSLNRDRVSYNEQFFGPGTRLTVL.

The V and J genes are TRBV29-1 and TRBJ1-1; no firm D call. V shed 3 bases and J shed 7 bases, with 9 bases lying between them. The CDR3 totals 11 residues. Germline CDR1 is SQVTM and CDR2 is ANQGSEA. The CDR3 loop reads CSVERPSEAFF. CDR3 nucleotide sequence: TGCAGCGTTGAGAGGCCTAGTGAAGCTTTCTTT.

The chain has TRBV9 and TRBJ1-2; D possibly corresponds to TRBD1 (6 bases). The germline gives CDR1 SGDLS, CDR2 YYNGEE. The CDR3 has 15 residues. Trimming left V 4 bases short and J 4 bases short, with 17 bases between. The CDR3 reads CASSPHNRDSYGYTF. The DNA of the CDR3 is TGTGCCAGCAGCCCCCATAACAGGGACTCCTATGGCTACACCTTC.

The V gene is TRBV28, the J gene TRBJ2-7; D is perhaps TRBD2 (7 bases). The CDR3 has 16 amino acids. From germline, CDR1 is MDHEN and CDR2 SYDVKM. Trimming removed 2 bases from V and 5 bases from J, with 19 bases in between. CDR3 coding DNA: TGTGCCAGCAGTTTAAGAGGGGGGGGCGCGAAGGACGAGCAGTACTTC. As protein: CASSLRGGGAKDEQYF.

V and J are TRBV5-8 and TRBJ1-5; D is uncertain. This CDR3 comprises 11 residues. V lost 5 bases and J 6 bases, leaving 6 bases between the germline ends. Germline CDR1 and CDR2: SGHTS and YDEGEE. CDR3 sequence: CASSMGQPQHF. Here the CDR3 DNA reads TGTGCCAGCAGTATGGGTCAGCCCCAGCATTTT. Together with reference TRBV5-8 and TRBJ1-5, the CDR3 gives the full variable domain: EAGVTQSPTHLIKTRGQQATLRCSPISGHTSVYWYQQALGLGLQFLLWYDEGEERNRGNFPPRFSGRQFPNYSSELNVNALELEDSALYLCASSMGQPQHFGDGTRLSIL.

The chain uses TRBV9 and TRBJ2-7; 8 nucleotides agree with TRBD1. CDR3 length: 13 residues. The germline gives CDR1 SGDLS, CDR2 YYNGEE. With V trimmed by 2 bases and J by 6 bases, 4 bases remained unmatched. CDR3 region: CASSVDRGREQYF. CDR3 nucleotides: TGTGCCAGCAGCGTTGACAGGGGACGCGAGCAGTACTTC. Drawing the rest from reference TRBV9 and TRBJ2-7, the complete variable domain is DSGVTQTPKHLITATGQRVTLRCSPRSGDLSVYWYQQSLDQGLQFLIQYYNGEERAKGNILERFSAQQFPDLHSELNLSSLELGDSALYFCASSVDRGREQYFGPGTRLTVT.

V gene TRBV2 combines with J gene TRBJ2-5; possible D gene TRBD1, 6 bases. Between the trimmed V and J ends, which lost 2 bases and 5 bases, there was a span of 12 bases. The CDR3 has 14 amino acids. CDR1 and CDR2 from the germline V gene are SNHLY and FYNNEI. CDR3: CASSESARGETQYF. CDR3 in DNA: TGTGCCAGCAGTGAATCGGCAAGGGGGGAGACCCAGTACTTC.

V usage is TRBV7-2 and J usage is TRBJ2-5; maybe TRBD1 (6 bases). This CDR3 region has 14 residues. Germline CDR1 SGHTA, CDR2 FQGNSA. With 4 bases removed from V and 5 bases from J, the gap between germline ends came to 14 bases. The CDR3 DNA is TGTGCCAGCAGCTCAGGGGCCCGGACGGAGACCCAGTACTTC. It is translated as CASSSGARTETQYF.